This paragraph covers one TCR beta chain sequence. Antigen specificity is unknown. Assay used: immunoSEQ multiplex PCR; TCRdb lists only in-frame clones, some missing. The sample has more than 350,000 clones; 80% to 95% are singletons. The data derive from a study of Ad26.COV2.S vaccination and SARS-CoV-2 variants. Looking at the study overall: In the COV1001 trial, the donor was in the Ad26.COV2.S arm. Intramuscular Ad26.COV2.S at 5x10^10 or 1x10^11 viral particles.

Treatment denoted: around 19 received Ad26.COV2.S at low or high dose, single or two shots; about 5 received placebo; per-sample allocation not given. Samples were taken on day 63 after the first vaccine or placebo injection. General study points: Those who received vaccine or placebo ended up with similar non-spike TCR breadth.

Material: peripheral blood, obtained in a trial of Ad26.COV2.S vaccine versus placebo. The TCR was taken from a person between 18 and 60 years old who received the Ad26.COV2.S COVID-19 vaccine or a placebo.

CDR3 DNA sequence: TGTGCCAGCTCACAGCAAACGTGGGGGGCTGGAAACACCATATATTTT. It is translated as CASSQQTWGAGNTIYF. The chain links TRBV18 to TRBJ1-3; tentative D call: TRBD1 (5 bases). The CDR3 length is 16 residues. Germline V gene data show CDR1 as KGHSH and CDR2 as LQKENI. Trimming took 4 bases from V and 2 from J, leaving 15 bases between them. Variable domain in full (rest from reference TRBV18 and TRBJ1-3): NAGVMQNPRHLVRRRGQEARLRCSPMKGHSHVYWYRQLPEEGLKFMVYLQKENIIDESGMPKERFSAEFPKEGPSILRIQQVVRGDSAAYFCASSQQTWGAGNTIYFGEGSWLTVV.